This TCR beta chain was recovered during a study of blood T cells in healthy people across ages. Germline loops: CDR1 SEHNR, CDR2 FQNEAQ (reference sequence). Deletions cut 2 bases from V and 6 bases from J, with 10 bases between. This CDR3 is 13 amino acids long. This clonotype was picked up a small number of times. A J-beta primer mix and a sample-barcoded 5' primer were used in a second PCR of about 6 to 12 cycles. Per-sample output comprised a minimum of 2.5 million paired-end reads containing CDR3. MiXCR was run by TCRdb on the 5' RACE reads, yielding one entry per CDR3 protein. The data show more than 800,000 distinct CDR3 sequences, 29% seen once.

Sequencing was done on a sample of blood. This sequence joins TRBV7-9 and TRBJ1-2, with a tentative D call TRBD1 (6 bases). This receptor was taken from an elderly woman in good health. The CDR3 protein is CASSLTGYNGYTF. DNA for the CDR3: TGTGCCAGCAGCTTAACAGGGTATAATGGCTACACCTTC. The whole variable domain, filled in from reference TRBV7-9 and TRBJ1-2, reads DTGVSQNPRHKITKRGQNVTFRCDPISEHNRLYWYRQTLGQGPEFLTYFQNEAQLEKSRLLSDRFSAERPKGSFSTLEIQRTEQGDSAMYLCASSLTGYNGYTFGSGTRLTVV.